This TCR beta chain was identified during a study of cytomegalovirus exposure and HLA in healthy donors. A multiplex PCR was run with 60 Vbeta primers and 13 Jbeta primers. Assay: immunoSEQ multiplex PCR; the TCRdb copy retains only in-frame clones and omits some. Of 120,000 to 150,000 clones listed, 80% were seen once; the top ten hold about 6.5%. Trimming removed 3 bases at V and 0 bases at J, with 12 bases between. CDR1 is SGHTA and CDR2 is FQGNSA in the germline V gene. The CDR3 is 17 amino acids. The material sequenced was PBMCs. The clonotype comes from a man aged 40-49 years in good health and CMV-seropositive. V and J are TRBV7-2 and TRBJ2-6; possibly TRBD1 for D (7 bases). The CDR3, as DNA: TGTGCCAGCAGCTTCGCAGGGGGGTACTCTGGGGCCAACGTCCTGACTTTC. It specifies CASSFAGGYSGANVLTF.